These 28 T cell receptor beta chains were sequenced from one sample in a study of cytomegalovirus exposure and HLA in healthy donors. Use of 60 Vbeta and 13 Jbeta primers characterized the PCR. Sequenced by immunoSEQ multiplex PCR; TCRdb stores in-frame clones only, minus some. Here the sample spans approximately 170,000 clones, roughly 79% being singletons. The sample taken for sequencing was PBMCs. The receptors derive from a man between 18 and 29 years old in good health and CMV-seropositive.

V usage is TRBV4-1 and J usage is TRBJ1-3; 9 bases match TRBD1. Germline V gives CDR1 MGHRA, CDR2 YSYEKL. This CDR3 comprises 16 residues. Trimming took 3 bases from V and 2 from J; bases not matched to a gene: 5. The CDR3, as DNA: TGCGCCAGCAGCCAGCCTGGACAGGGGCCTGGAAACACCATATATTTT. Its protein is CASSQPGQGPGNTIYF.

This chain connects TRBV29-1 to TRBJ1-1; D may be TRBD1 (6 bases). The CDR3 has 13 amino acids. CDR1 is SQVTM and CDR2 is ANQGSEA in the germline V gene. Trimming stripped 2 bases from V and 10 bases from J, with 17 bases between. CDR3 region: CSVEKARGQGAFF. The CDR3 bases are TGCAGCGTTGAAAAAGCCAGGGGCCAGGGAGCTTTCTTT.

This clone appeared a few times. The chain has TRBV2 and TRBJ1-2; unclear D gene. Germline CDR1 and CDR2: SNHLY and FYNNEI. Trimming stripped 4 bases from V and 3 bases from J, with 15 bases between. This CDR3 is built from 15 residues. In nucleotides, the CDR3 is TGTGCCAGCAGTGGGGCTTCCCTAAGCCACTATGGCTACACCTTC. Its translation is CASSGASLSHYGYTF.

The chain combines TRBV5-4 with TRBJ2-7, with 8 bases lining up with TRBD2. CDR1 and CDR2 from the germline V gene are SGHNT and YYREEE (reference sequence). The V gene end was trimmed by 3 bases and the J gene end by 3 bases; junction bases not matched to a gene: 14. The CDR3 covers 17 residues. CDR3 amino acids: CASSSGGLGLSHYEQYF. The CDR3 bases are TGTGCCAGCAGCTCGGGGGGACTAGGCCTGAGCCACTACGAGCAGTACTTC.

The chain has TRBV6-6 and TRBJ2-7; 11 bases align to TRBD1. The CDR3 extends over 14 amino acids. The germline V gene encodes CDR1 MNHNY and CDR2 SVGAGI (reference sequence). V lost 5 bases, J lost 2 bases, and 2 bases stayed unmatched. CDR3 in amino acids: CASSQGQGAYEQYF. DNA of the CDR3: TGTGCCAGCAGTCAGGGACAGGGGGCCTACGAGCAGTACTTC.

This chain links TRBV7-9 with TRBJ2-1; D might be TRBD2 (6 bases). The germline gives CDR1 SEHNR, CDR2 FQNEAQ (reference sequence). V was cut by 1 base and J by 4 bases, with 14 bases left in between. The CDR3 totals 16 residues. This CDR3 is CASSLEEWGDYNEQFF. DNA for the CDR3: TGTGCCAGCAGCTTAGAGGAGTGGGGGGATTACAATGAGCAGTTCTTC.

The rearrangement uses TRBV5-6 and TRBJ2-7; 7 bases map to TRBD1. With 4 bases clipped from V and 6 bases from J, the junction kept 13 bases outside the gene matches. The CDR3 extends over 15 amino acids. The V gene's germline CDR1 is SGHDT and CDR2 YYEEEE. The CDR3 DNA reads TGTGCCAGCAGCCCGAGGGGGCCCCGGATAGGCGAGCAGTACTTC. Amino acids: CASSPRGPRIGEQYF.

This chain joins TRBV29-1 and TRBJ1-2; weak D call: TRBD1 (5 bases). This CDR3 is 12 amino acids long. Germline values: CDR1 SQVTM, CDR2 ANQGSEA. Trimming removed 3 bases from V and 6 bases from J, with 11 bases in between. Here the CDR3 reads CSVEGRQDGYTF. The CDR3 DNA reads as TGCAGCGTTGAGGGGCGCCAAGATGGCTACACCTTC.

The chain employs TRBV7-2 and TRBJ1-6; the D gene is possibly TRBD1 (6 bases). V lost 5 bases to trimming and J lost 0 bases, with 14 bases between them. Germline-derived CDR1 and CDR2 are SGHTA and FQGNSA. The CDR3 length is 17 residues. CDR3 region: CASSQRRTDSYNSPLHF. DNA for the CDR3: TGTGCCAGCAGCCAACGTCGGACAGACTCCTATAATTCACCCCTCCACTTT.

The rearrangement links TRBV7-9 to TRBJ1-1; D unclear. The V end was cut by 4 bases, the J end by 3 bases, with 18 bases between. The germline V gene encodes CDR1 SEHNR and CDR2 FQNEAQ (reference sequence). This CDR3 region has 16 residues. CDR3 DNA sequence: TGTGCCAGCAGCTCTTACCGACAAAGGGAGGACACTGAAGCTTTCTTT. It is translated as CASSSYRQREDTEAFF. Full variable domain (missing parts from reference TRBV7-9 and TRBJ1-1): DTGVSQNPRHKITKRGQNVTFRCDPISEHNRLYWYRQTLGQGPEFLTYFQNEAQLEKSRLLSDRFSAERPKGSFSTLEIQRTEQGDSAMYLCASSSYRQREDTEAFFGQGTRLTVV.

The chain combines TRBV2 with TRBJ2-5; D not certain. CDR3 length: 13 residues. From germline, CDR1 is SNHLY and CDR2 FYNNEI. With 9 bases removed from V and 1 base from J, the gap between germline ends came to 12 bases. The CDR3 sequence is CASGQWVQETQYF. CDR3 coding DNA: TGTGCCAGTGGGCAGTGGGTCCAAGAGACCCAGTACTTC. The full variable domain, completed using reference TRBV2 and TRBJ2-5, is EPEVTQTPSHQVTQMGQEVILRCVPISNHLYFYWYRQILGQKVEFLVSFYNNEISEKSEIFDDQFSVERPDGSNFTLKIRSTKLEDSAMYFCASGQWVQETQYFGPGTRLLVL.

The chain uses TRBV13 and TRBJ1-1; D gene unclear. V lost 3 bases and J 3 bases, leaving 8 bases between the germline ends. The CDR3 runs to 13 residues. Germline V CDR1 and CDR2: PRHDT, FYEKMQ (reference sequence). CDR3 protein: CASSFRRYTEAFF. The DNA for the CDR3 is TGTGCCAGCAGCTTTCGGCGGTACACTGAAGCTTTCTTT.

The V gene is TRBV2, the J gene TRBJ1-1; 7 nucleotides align to TRBD1. Germline V gene lookup returns CDR1 SNHLY and CDR2 FYNNEI. Germline trimming cut 6 bases from V and 0 bases from J; bases unmatched to any gene: 10. There are 16 residues in the CDR3. The CDR3 here is CASRTGTETMNTEAFF. The CDR3 DNA reads as TGTGCCAGCAGGACAGGGACCGAGACTATGAACACTGAAGCTTTCTTT.

The rearrangement joins TRBV5-4 to TRBJ1-2; possibly TRBD1 for D (5 bases). The CDR3 has 14 residues. V lost 0 bases and J 8 bases, leaving 14 bases between the germline ends. Per germline, CDR1 SGHNT and CDR2 YYREEE (reference sequence). The CDR3 DNA reads TGTGCCAGCAGCTTGGAACGGGGGGGGAGCGGCTACACCTTC. It encodes CASSLERGGSGYTF.

The rearrangement links TRBV19 to TRBJ2-7; TRBD2 matches at 7 bases. Trimming removed 5 bases from V and 12 bases from J; junction bases left unmatched: 10. The germline V gene encodes CDR1 LNHDA and CDR2 SQIVND (reference sequence). The CDR3 is made up of 12 amino acids. The CDR3 loop reads CASSAPRDYPYF. In DNA form, the CDR3 reads TGTGCCAGTAGTGCACCCCGGGACTATCCGTACTTC.

This chain links TRBV10-1 with TRBJ2-7, with D possibly TRBD2 on 6 matching bases. The CDR3 is 13 amino acids. Germline CDR1 is WNHNN and CDR2 is SYGVQD (reference sequence). The V end was cut by 4 bases, the J end by 3 bases, with 10 bases between. CDR3 in amino acids: CASSGEDIYEQYF. CDR3 nucleotide sequence: TGCGCCAGCAGTGGGGAGGACATCTACGAGCAGTACTTC.

The rearrangement uses TRBV27 and TRBJ1-1, with 11 bases that match TRBD1. The V gene's germline CDR1 is MNHEY and CDR2 SMNVEV (reference sequence). The CDR3 length is 13 residues. V was pared by 7 bases and J by 10 bases, with 8 bases of the junction left unmatched. The CDR3 is CASTPGQGALAFF. In DNA, the CDR3 is TGTGCCAGCACCCCTGGACAGGGGGCTTTAGCTTTCTTT.

The V call is TRBV7-9, the J call TRBJ1-4, with D maybe TRBD1 (5 bases). The CDR3 length is 18 residues. V lost 4 bases, J lost 0 bases, and 18 bases lay in between. From germline, CDR1 is SEHNR and CDR2 FQNEAQ (reference sequence). The DNA for the CDR3 is TGTGCCAGCAGCTCTCCAAATTCGGACACCTCAACTAATGAAAAACTGTTTTTT. The encoded protein is CASSSPNSDTSTNEKLFF. The variable domain in full, completed from reference TRBV7-9 and TRBJ1-4, reads DTGVSQNPRHKITKRGQNVTFRCDPISEHNRLYWYRQTLGQGPEFLTYFQNEAQLEKSRLLSDRFSAERPKGSFSTLEIQRTEQGDSAMYLCASSSPNSDTSTNEKLFFGSGTQLSVL.

The CDR3 DNA reads as TGTGCCAGCAGCTTAGGGGAGGGTTTGGCTGAAGCTTTCTTT. Residues: CASSLGEGLAEAFF. The chain links TRBV7-2 to TRBJ1-1; D is unclear. The germline gives CDR1 SGHTA, CDR2 FQGNSA. The ends were cut back, 1 base at V and 6 bases at J, with 12 bases in the middle. The CDR3 consists of 14 residues.

This sequence joins TRBV18 and TRBJ2-7; D may be TRBD1 (5 bases). CDR1 and CDR2 (germline): KGHSH, LQKENI. The CDR3 sequence is 14 residues long. Trimming removed 3 bases from V and 0 bases from J, with 9 bases in between. The CDR3 region has the DNA TGTGCCAGCTCACCCGACAGAAGCTCCTACGAGCAGTACTTC. This gives the protein CASSPDRSSYEQYF.

This clone has more than one count but fewer than ten. The chain recombines TRBV2 with TRBJ2-1; the match to TRBD1 covers 7 bases. Looked up from germline, CDR1 is SNHLY and CDR2 is FYNNEI. The CDR3 is 14 residues long. The ends lost 6 bases at V and 7 bases at J; junction bases unmatched: 9. The CDR3 is CASRRRDRVNEQFF. For the CDR3, the DNA is TGTGCCAGCAGACGCAGAGACAGGGTTAATGAGCAGTTCTTC.

This clone occurred a few times. The chain employs TRBV2 and TRBJ1-4, with D tentatively TRBD1 (6 bases). Germline V gene data show CDR1 as SNHLY and CDR2 as FYNNEI. Trimming cost V 6 bases and J 4 bases, with 12 bases left between them. The CDR3 contains 14 residues. CDR3 loop: CASRNRVGNEKLFF. CDR3 DNA sequence: TGTGCCAGCAGGAACAGGGTTGGTAATGAAAAACTGTTTTTT.

The chain uses TRBV7-9 and TRBJ2-7; D possibly corresponds to TRBD2 (5 bases). CDR3 length: 17 amino acids. V lost 5 bases, J lost 3 bases, and 23 bases lay in between. The germline V gene encodes CDR1 SEHNR and CDR2 FQNEAQ (reference sequence). Here the CDR3 reads CASSRVGSATMDYEQYF. The CDR3 region has the DNA TGTGCCAGCAGCCGCGTAGGTTCCGCGACTATGGACTACGAGCAGTACTTC.

This clone was observed a handful of times. This sequence joins TRBV30 and TRBJ1-1, with D possibly being TRBD1 (5 bases). This CDR3 is built from 12 residues. In germline, CDR1 is GTSNPN, CDR2 SVGIG (reference sequence). The CDR3 protein is CGGGGSTTEAFF. CDR3 sequence (DNA): TGTGGCGGGGGGGGGTCGACCACTGAAGCTTTCTTT.

The rearrangement joins TRBV10-3 to TRBJ2-1, with a weak D call TRBD2 (7 bases). Trimming took 8 bases from V and 6 from J, leaving 14 bases between them. This CDR3 region has 13 residues. Germline V gives CDR1 ENHRY, CDR2 SYGVKD. CDR3 nucleotides: TGTGCCATCGGACCGGGGGGCCTCAATGAGCAGTTCTTC. Its translation: CAIGPGGLNEQFF.

This chain joins TRBV15 and TRBJ2-7; 11 bases align to TRBD2. The CDR3 contains 15 residues. The trim removed 3 bases at V and 5 bases at J, leaving 6 bases unmatched. Germline V CDR1 and CDR2: LNHNV, YYDKDF (reference sequence). This CDR3 reads CATSSPGLAVNEQYF. The CDR3 bases are TGTGCCACCAGCAGCCCGGGACTAGCGGTGAACGAGCAGTACTTC.

The chain recombines TRBV5-4 with TRBJ1-5; the match to TRBD1 covers 9 bases. CDR1 is SGHNT and CDR2 is YYREEE in the germline V gene (reference sequence). The trim removed 3 bases at V and 6 bases at J, leaving 7 bases unmatched. There are 15 residues in the CDR3. The CDR3 region is CASSWGTGLGQPQHF. For the CDR3, the DNA is TGTGCCAGCAGCTGGGGGACAGGGCTCGGTCAGCCCCAGCATTTT. Full variable domain (remainder filled in from reference TRBV5-4 and TRBJ1-5): ETGVTQSPTHLIKTRGQQVTLRCSSQSGHNTVSWYQQALGQGPQFIFQYYREEENGRGNFPPRFSGLQFPNYSSELNVNALELDDSALYLCASSWGTGLGQPQHFGDGTRLSIL.

The chain uses TRBV9 and TRBJ1-2; the D is unclear. Looked up from germline, CDR1 is SGDLS and CDR2 is YYNGEE. The CDR3 consists of 13 residues. V dropped 0 bases and J dropped 8 bases, with 11 bases sitting between them. The CDR3 region is CASSVGVSLGYTF. DNA for the CDR3: TGTGCCAGCAGCGTAGGGGTTAGCTTAGGCTACACCTTC. The full variable domain, its missing parts supplied by reference TRBV9 and TRBJ1-2, is DSGVTQTPKHLITATGQRVTLRCSPRSGDLSVYWYQQSLDQGLQFLIQYYNGEERAKGNILERFSAQQFPDLHSELNLSSLELGDSALYFCASSVGVSLGYTFGSGTRLTVV.